What follows is one TCR beta chain and its context. V shed 5 bases, J shed 5 bases, and the junction held 12 bases outside the gene matches. CDR1 is SGHAT and CDR2 is FQNNGV in the germline V gene. The CDR3 contains 17 residues. The data belong to a study of blood T cell repertoires in COVID-19. About the study: COVID-19 samples from acute and convalescent phases originated in the United States, Italy and Spain. T cells, B-cell-depleted T cells, or PBMCs supplied cDNA or gDNA.

In Seattle, patients joined the study during active infection and were tracked longitudinally. In the original workflow: For nucleated cells, counts were estimated from reference gene primer amplification. Sequencing used immunoSEQ multiplex PCR; TCRdb keeps in-frame clones, though not all of them. V and J calls plus clone size are reproduced from that table; the DNA served to infer D and trimming. This table has some 270,000 clones, over 75% appearing once. This TCR was sampled from a human donor with COVID-19, enrolled during active disease. The donor label of this sample is uncertain. The sequencing sample was made of peripheral blood. The chain couples TRBV11-2 to TRBJ2-3, with 11 nucleotides matching TRBD1. The CDR3 here is CASSRAGDRGAIDTQYF. The DNA of the CDR3 is TGTGCCAGCAGCCGTGCCGGGGACAGGGGGGCCATAGATACGCAGTATTTT.